These T cell receptor beta chains were read from a single sample in a study of tumor-infiltrating lymphocytes in primary liver carcinoma. TCRdb used MiXCR to reprocess the multiplex PCR reads, holding one entry per CDR3 protein. Among about 210,000 distinct CDR3 sequences, about 82% were seen once, and the ten largest hold 18%. What was sequenced was tumor tissue from primary liver carcinoma. These receptors came from a middle-aged man with primary liver carcinoma and hepatitis B virus infection. The CDR3 runs from the conserved cysteine through the conserved F or W. The D gene is left open where the match is weak. The size of a clone is reported for some rows only, either as once, few or many, or as a class for expanded clones.

clone_size: .; j_call: TRBJ1-1; v_call: TRBV29-1; cdr3_length: 15; d_call: .; cdr3_nt: TGCAGCGTCGGTGCAGGGTGGGTGATGAACACTGAAGCTTTCTTT; cdr3_aa: CSVGAGWVMNTEAFF
clone_size: few; j_call: TRBJ1-2; v_call: TRBV6-5; cdr3_length: 14; d_call: TRBD1; cdr3_nt: TGTGCCAGCAGTTACCCGTGGGACAGCTATGGTTACACCTTC; cdr3_aa: CASSYPWDSYGYTF
clone_size: few; j_call: TRBJ2-3; v_call: TRBV11-3; cdr3_length: 15; d_call: .; cdr3_nt: TGTGCCAGCAGCCCTGGGGGAGGTGACACAGATACGCTGTATTTT; cdr3_aa: CASSPGGGDTDTLYF
clone_size: once; j_call: TRBJ2-2; v_call: TRBV11-3; cdr3_length: 15; d_call: .; cdr3_nt: TGTGCCAGCAGCAGGGGACTGGAAAACACCAGGGAGCTGTTTTTT; cdr3_aa: CASSRGLENTRELFF
clone_size: many; j_call: TRBJ2-7; v_call: TRBV5-4; cdr3_length: 13; d_call: .; cdr3_nt: TGTGCCAGCAGCTTGGGGGGTACCTACGAGCAGTACTTC; cdr3_aa: CASSLGGTYEQYF
clone_size: .; j_call: TRBJ1-1; v_call: TRBV29-1; cdr3_length: 10; d_call: .; cdr3_nt: TGCAGCGTACTCGACATTGAAGCTTTATTT; cdr3_aa: CSVLDIEALF
clone_size: .; j_call: TRBJ2-1; v_call: TRBV11-3; cdr3_length: 14; d_call: .; cdr3_nt: TGTCCCAGCAGCTTAGGCGTCTCGAACAACGAGCAGCTCTTC; cdr3_aa: CPSSLGVSNNEQLF
clone_size: .; j_call: TRBJ1-2; v_call: TRBV30; cdr3_length: 15; d_call: .; cdr3_nt: TGTGCCTGCCCAGGCTGTACAGGGTCGGTGGATGGCTACACCTTC; cdr3_aa: CACPGCTGSVDGYTF
clone_size: many; j_call: TRBJ2-3; v_call: TRBV12-3/TRBV12-4; cdr3_length: 15; d_call: .; cdr3_nt: TGTGCCAGCACTGGGCAGGCTTTAAGCACAGATACGCAGTATTTT; cdr3_aa: CASTGQALSTDTQYF
clone_size: .; j_call: TRBJ1-2; v_call: TRBV6-6; cdr3_length: 14; d_call: .; cdr3_nt: TGTGCGGGCAGCCCCGACAGGAACTTCTATGGCTACACCTTC; cdr3_aa: CAGSPDRNFYGYTF
clone_size: .; j_call: TRBJ2-1; v_call: TRBV29-1; cdr3_length: 15; d_call: .; cdr3_nt: TGCAGCCCAAGGACCGAGACAGCGCGTGGCTATGAGCAGTTCTTC; cdr3_aa: CSPRTETARGYEQFF
clone_size: .; j_call: TRBJ2-7; v_call: TRBV28; cdr3_length: 13; d_call: .; cdr3_nt: TGTGCAAGCAGTTTAATTGGGTCCTACGTGCAGTACTTC; cdr3_aa: CASSLIGSYVQYF
clone_size: once; j_call: TRBJ1-5; v_call: TRBV10-3; cdr3_length: 13; d_call: .; cdr3_nt: TGTGCCATCATTGAGTTGACAGGTCAGCCCCAGCATTTT; cdr3_aa: CAIIELTGQPQHF
clone_size: many; j_call: TRBJ2-7; v_call: TRBV12-3/TRBV12-4; cdr3_length: 12; d_call: .; cdr3_nt: TGTGCCAGCAGTTTCCAGACCTACGAGCAGTACTTC; cdr3_aa: CASSFQTYEQYF
clone_size: .; j_call: TRBJ2-5; v_call: TRBV6-1; cdr3_length: 15; d_call: .; cdr3_nt: TGTGGCAGCAGCCCCGAGAGGGGTATGCTGCAGACCCAATACTTC; cdr3_aa: CGSSPERGMLQTQYF
clone_size: .; j_call: TRBJ1-6; v_call: TRBV11-2; cdr3_length: 16; d_call: TRBD1; cdr3_nt: TGTGCCAGCAGCTTCGCCACCGGGACAGCGGATTCACCCCTCCACTTT; cdr3_aa: CASSFATGTADSPLHF
clone_size: .; j_call: TRBJ1-5; v_call: TRBV4-3; cdr3_length: 15; d_call: .; cdr3_nt: TGCGCCACCAGCCAAGATGAGGGAAGGGGTAAGCCCCAGCATTTT; cdr3_aa: CATSQDEGRGKPQHF
clone_size: .; j_call: TRBJ2-1; v_call: TRBV19; cdr3_length: 12; d_call: .; cdr3_nt: TGTGCCAGTAGCGGGGTCCGGGGTGAGCAGTCCTTC; cdr3_aa: CASSGVRGEQSF
clone_size: .; j_call: TRBJ2-2; v_call: TRBV12-3/TRBV12-4; cdr3_length: 12; d_call: .; cdr3_nt: TGTACCAGCAGCTCCGATACCGGGAAGCTGTTTTTT; cdr3_aa: CTSSSDTGKLFF
clone_size: once; j_call: TRBJ1-1; v_call: TRBV6-1; cdr3_length: 13; d_call: .; cdr3_nt: TGTGCCAGCAGCAGGGTCTGGGACACTGAGGTTTTCTTT; cdr3_aa: CASSRVWDTEVFF
clone_size: .; j_call: TRBJ1-1; v_call: TRBV29-1; cdr3_length: 15; d_call: TRBD1; cdr3_nt: TGCAGCGTCGCCCCGAGACAGGGCATGGGCACTGAAGTTTTCTTT; cdr3_aa: CSVAPRQGMGTEVFF
clone_size: once; j_call: TRBJ1-5; v_call: TRBV11-2; cdr3_length: 16; d_call: .; cdr3_nt: TGTGCCAGCAACCTAGAAGGGGGACTGACAAATCAGCCCCAGCATTTT; cdr3_aa: CASNLEGGLTNQPQHF
clone_size: .; j_call: TRBJ2-6; v_call: TRBV11-2; cdr3_length: 16; d_call: .; cdr3_nt: TGCGCCAGCAGCTTATCGTCAGGGATTGGGGTCAACTACCTGACTTTT; cdr3_aa: CASSLSSGIGVNYLTF
clone_size: few; j_call: TRBJ2-5; v_call: TRBV5-6; cdr3_length: 14; d_call: .; cdr3_nt: TGTGCTAGTAGCTTGGAGGCTAGCCAAGAGACCCATTACTTC; cdr3_aa: CASSLEASQETHYF
clone_size: many; j_call: TRBJ2-7; v_call: TRBV5-6; cdr3_length: 14; d_call: TRBD2; cdr3_nt: TGTGCCAGCAGCCGAACACTAGCGGGAGACGAGCAGTACTTC; cdr3_aa: CASSRTLAGDEQYF
clone_size: .; j_call: TRBJ2-7; v_call: TRBV6-2/TRBV6-3; cdr3_length: 17; d_call: TRBD2; cdr3_nt: TGTGCCAGCTGTAGCGGGAGGGAAGGGGATCTCTCCTACAAGCAGTACTTC; cdr3_aa: CASCSGREGDLSYKQYF
clone_size: .; j_call: TRBJ2-3; v_call: TRBV12-3/TRBV12-4; cdr3_length: 16; d_call: .; cdr3_nt: TGTGCCAGCAGCCGTCGGAGTAACGGGAGCACAGATACGCAGTATTTT; cdr3_aa: CASSRRSNGSTDTQYF
clone_size: .; j_call: TRBJ2-1; v_call: TRBV4-3; cdr3_length: 16; d_call: .; cdr3_nt: TGCGCCAGCAGCCGCTTCTCCGGAACAAGGATGCAAGGGCAGTTCTTC; cdr3_aa: CASSRFSGTRMQGQFF
clone_size: .; j_call: TRBJ2-2; v_call: TRBV10-3; cdr3_length: 15; d_call: TRBD1; cdr3_nt: TGTGCCATCAGTGAGCGACAGGGGAACAACGGGGAGCTGTTTTTT; cdr3_aa: CAISERQGNNGELFF
clone_size: few; j_call: TRBJ2-1; v_call: TRBV6-1; cdr3_length: 16; d_call: TRBD1; cdr3_nt: TGTGCCAGTAATCCGCCGGGACAGGGCTCCTACAATGAGCAGTTCTTC; cdr3_aa: CASNPPGQGSYNEQFF
clone_size: .; j_call: TRBJ2-2; v_call: TRBV6-1; cdr3_length: 15; d_call: .; cdr3_nt: TGTGCCAGCAGCGGAGGGTGGTGGCTCGCCGGGGAGCTATTTTTT; cdr3_aa: CASSGGWWLAGELFF
clone_size: .; j_call: TRBJ1-6; v_call: TRBV6-5; cdr3_length: 15; d_call: .; cdr3_nt: TGTGTCAGCAGCAAACAGGGAGCGAAAAATTCACCCCTCCACTTT; cdr3_aa: CVSSKQGAKNSPLHF
clone_size: .; j_call: TRBJ2-5; v_call: TRBV29-1; cdr3_length: 14; d_call: .; cdr3_nt: TGCATCGTCAAGGCTTGGGGACCCCAGGAGACCCATTACTTC; cdr3_aa: CIVKAWGPQETHYF
clone_size: .; j_call: TRBJ2-5; v_call: TRBV5-6; cdr3_length: 16; d_call: .; cdr3_nt: TGTGCCGGCAGCCCCCCGACAGGGACTATTCAAGAGAGCCAGTACTTC; cdr3_aa: CAGSPPTGTIQESQYF
clone_size: .; j_call: TRBJ2-2; v_call: TRBV11-2; cdr3_length: 16; d_call: .; cdr3_nt: TGTGGCAGCAGCCCCCGGACAGCTACGAACACAGTGGAGCTGTTTTTT; cdr3_aa: CGSSPRTATNTVELFF
clone_size: once; j_call: TRBJ2-3; v_call: TRBV4-3; cdr3_length: 19; d_call: TRBD2; cdr3_nt: TGCGCCAGTAGCCAAATGGGACTAGCGGGAGGGCCTAGCACAGATACGAAGTATTTT; cdr3_aa: CASSQMGLAGGPSTDTKYF
clone_size: .; j_call: TRBJ2-2; v_call: TRBV4-1; cdr3_length: 13; d_call: .; cdr3_nt: TGCGCCAGCAGCCACGCCGTAGCCCAGGAGCTGTTTTTT; cdr3_aa: CASSHAVAQELFF
clone_size: .; j_call: TRBJ2-3; v_call: TRBV20-1; cdr3_length: 18; d_call: TRBD2; cdr3_nt: TGCAGTGCTAGCCCTCTCCTAGCGGGACACCCTAGCACAGATACGCAGTATTTT; cdr3_aa: CSASPLLAGHPSTDTQYF
clone_size: .; j_call: TRBJ2-2; v_call: TRBV5-8; cdr3_length: 14; d_call: .; cdr3_nt: TGTGCCAGCAACTATTCCTTGAACACCGGGGAGCTGTTATTT; cdr3_aa: CASNYSLNTGELLF
clone_size: once; j_call: TRBJ1-5; v_call: TRBV11-3; cdr3_length: 15; d_call: .; cdr3_nt: TGTACCAGCAGCTTAGATCTGGGGGTGGCTCAGTCCCAACATTTT; cdr3_aa: CTSSLDLGVAQSQHF
clone_size: .; j_call: TRBJ2-1; v_call: TRBV4-3; cdr3_length: 16; d_call: .; cdr3_nt: TGCGCCAGCAGGCATGATCGGACGGGCTTCTACAATGAGCAGTTCTTC; cdr3_aa: CASRHDRTGFYNEQFF
clone_size: .; j_call: TRBJ2-1; v_call: TRBV14; cdr3_length: 16; d_call: TRBD2; cdr3_nt: TGTGCCAGCAGTGCCCTAGCGGGATGGGCAAACAATGAGCAGTCCTTC; cdr3_aa: CASSALAGWANNEQSF
clone_size: .; j_call: TRBJ2-3; v_call: TRBV29-1; cdr3_length: 13; d_call: .; cdr3_nt: TGCAGTGTTGGGGGGACCCACACAGATACGCAGTTTTTT; cdr3_aa: CSVGGTHTDTQFF
clone_size: .; j_call: TRBJ2-7; v_call: TRBV6-5; cdr3_length: 12; d_call: .; cdr3_nt: TGTGCCACCGAGGACGTACGGAGCGAGCAGTACTTC; cdr3_aa: CATEDVRSEQYF
clone_size: .; j_call: TRBJ2-7; v_call: TRBV6-1; cdr3_length: 16; d_call: .; cdr3_nt: TGTACCAGCAGTCGCTCAACGGCTGCGAGCTCATACGAGCAGTATTTC; cdr3_aa: CTSSRSTAASSYEQYF
clone_size: medium-sized; j_call: TRBJ1-1; v_call: TRBV6-1; cdr3_length: 13; d_call: .; cdr3_nt: TGTGCCAGTCGGATTCCGGGACCTCGAATGGGTTTCTTT; cdr3_aa: CASRIPGPRMGFF
clone_size: .; j_call: TRBJ2-7; v_call: TRBV5-1; cdr3_length: 15; d_call: .; cdr3_nt: TGCGCCAGCAGCTTCGCAGGGATAAGCTCCTACGGGCAGTACTTC; cdr3_aa: CASSFAGISSYGQYF
clone_size: .; j_call: TRBJ2-4; v_call: TRBV11-2; cdr3_length: 15; d_call: .; cdr3_nt: TGTGTCAGCACCACTTCGGCGGTAGCCATAAACATTCATTACTTC; cdr3_aa: CVSTTSAVAINIHYF
clone_size: .; j_call: TRBJ1-1; v_call: TRBV5-1; cdr3_length: 15; d_call: .; cdr3_nt: TGCGCCACCAGCGCATTGGCAGGGAGCAACACTGAAGCTTTCTTT; cdr3_aa: CATSALAGSNTEAFF
clone_size: .; j_call: TRBJ2-7; v_call: TRBV11-2; cdr3_length: 14; d_call: .; cdr3_nt: TGTGTCAGCAGATCCAACAGGAACTCCTACGAACAGTACTTC; cdr3_aa: CVSRSNRNSYEQYF
clone_size: .; j_call: TRBJ1-2; v_call: TRBV29-1; cdr3_length: 18; d_call: .; cdr3_nt: TGCAGCGTTGGGGCACCAACAGGAACTCGAATGGCTAACTATGACTACACCTTC; cdr3_aa: CSVGAPTGTRMANYDYTF
clone_size: .; j_call: TRBJ2-7; v_call: TRBV29-1; cdr3_length: 12; d_call: .; cdr3_nt: TGCACCGGAGGATACAGTGCTTACGAGCAGTACTTC; cdr3_aa: CTGGYSAYEQYF
clone_size: .; j_call: TRBJ2-1; v_call: TRBV4-3; cdr3_length: 17; d_call: TRBD2; cdr3_nt: TGCGCCAGCAGCCAGGAGCTAGCGGAAGCTTCCTACAATGAGCAGTTCTTC; cdr3_aa: CASSQELAEASYNEQFF
clone_size: .; j_call: TRBJ2-1; v_call: TRBV4-1; cdr3_length: 16; d_call: .; cdr3_nt: TGCGCCAGCAGCCAAGAGTCAGCGACCCAATACAATGGGCAATTCTTC; cdr3_aa: CASSQESATQYNGQFF
clone_size: .; j_call: TRBJ1-2; v_call: TRBV12-3/TRBV12-4; cdr3_length: 12; d_call: .; cdr3_nt: TGTGCCAGTTGCTCTGGAGGTATGGGCTACACCTTC; cdr3_aa: CASCSGGMGYTF
clone_size: .; j_call: TRBJ1-2; v_call: TRBV29-1; cdr3_length: 14; d_call: TRBD1; cdr3_nt: TGTAGCGTCCTCCCTGACAGGGACATGAATGGCTACATCTTC; cdr3_aa: CSVLPDRDMNGYIF
clone_size: .; j_call: TRBJ2-5; v_call: TRBV5-6; cdr3_length: 14; d_call: .; cdr3_nt: TGTGCCAGCAGCTTCGATGCTAGCCAAGAGACTCAGTACTTC; cdr3_aa: CASSFDASQETQYF
clone_size: .; j_call: TRBJ2-3; v_call: TRBV29-1; cdr3_length: 13; d_call: .; cdr3_nt: TGCAGCGCCCAGCTGGGGGGCACAGTTACGCAGTATTTT; cdr3_aa: CSAQLGGTVTQYF
clone_size: few; j_call: TRBJ2-3; v_call: TRBV11-1; cdr3_length: 19; d_call: .; cdr3_nt: TGTGCCAGGAGCTCTGGCGGAAGCTCTGTTGGAGCCCGCACAGATACGCAATATTTT; cdr3_aa: CARSSGGSSVGARTDTQYF
clone_size: .; j_call: TRBJ2-6; v_call: TRBV14; cdr3_length: 15; d_call: .; cdr3_nt: TGTGCCAGCAGCCAAGGCGCAGCTTGGGCCAACGTTCTGACTTTC; cdr3_aa: CASSQGAAWANVLTF